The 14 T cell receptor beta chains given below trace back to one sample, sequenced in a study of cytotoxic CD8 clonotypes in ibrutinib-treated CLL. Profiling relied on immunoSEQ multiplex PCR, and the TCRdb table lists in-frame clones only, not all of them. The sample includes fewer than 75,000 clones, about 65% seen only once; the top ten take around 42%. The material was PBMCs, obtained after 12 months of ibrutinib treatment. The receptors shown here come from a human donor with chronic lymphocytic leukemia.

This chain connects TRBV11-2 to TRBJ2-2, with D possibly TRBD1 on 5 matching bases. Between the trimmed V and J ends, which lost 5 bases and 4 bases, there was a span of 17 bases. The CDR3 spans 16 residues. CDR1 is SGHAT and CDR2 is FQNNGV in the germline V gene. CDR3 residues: CASSPAGIWGTGELFF. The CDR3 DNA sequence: TGTGCCAGCAGCCCTGCAGGGATCTGGGGCACCGGGGAGCTGTTTTTT. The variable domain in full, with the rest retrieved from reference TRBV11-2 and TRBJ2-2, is EAGVAQSPRYKIIEKRQSVAFWCNPISGHATLYWYQQILGQGPKLLIQFQNNGVVDDSQLPKDRFSAERLKGVDSTLKIQPAKLEDSAVYLCASSPAGIWGTGELFFGEGSRLTVL.

The CDR3 spells CASSEANRVGEQYF. The CDR3 nucleotides read TGTGCCAGCAGTGAAGCCAATAGGGTGGGGGAGCAGTACTTC. J is TRBJ2-7 and V is TRBV2, with D uncertain. Germline-derived CDR1 and CDR2 are SNHLY and FYNNEI. The ends were cut back, 0 bases at V and 7 bases at J, with 13 bases in the middle. The CDR3 has 14 amino acids.

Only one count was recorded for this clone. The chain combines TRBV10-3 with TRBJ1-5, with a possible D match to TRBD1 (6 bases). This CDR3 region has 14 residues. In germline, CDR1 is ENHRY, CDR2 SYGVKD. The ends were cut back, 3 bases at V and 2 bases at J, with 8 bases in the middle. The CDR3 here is CAISEGGGNQPQHF. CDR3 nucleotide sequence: TGTGCCATCAGTGAAGGGGGGGGCAATCAGCCCCAGCATTTT.

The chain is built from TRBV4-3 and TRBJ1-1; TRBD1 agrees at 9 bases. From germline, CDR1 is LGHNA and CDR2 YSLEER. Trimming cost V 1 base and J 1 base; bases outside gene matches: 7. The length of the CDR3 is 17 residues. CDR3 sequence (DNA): TGCGCCAGCAGCCAAGGGGGGACAGGGCCCGGGAACACTGAAGCTTTCTTT. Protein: CASSQGGTGPGNTEAFF.

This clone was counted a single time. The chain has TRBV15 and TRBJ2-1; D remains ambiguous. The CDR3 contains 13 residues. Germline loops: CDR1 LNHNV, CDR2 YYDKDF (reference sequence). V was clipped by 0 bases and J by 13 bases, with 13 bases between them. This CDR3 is CATSRDPPARQFF. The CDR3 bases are TGTGCCACCAGCAGAGACCCCCCAGCGCGACAGTTCTTC.

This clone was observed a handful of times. Here the CDR3 reads CASSLYPGGNTIYF. CDR3 nucleotide sequence: TGCGCCAGCAGCTTGTATCCAGGTGGAAACACCATATATTTT. The rearrangement links TRBV5-1 to TRBJ1-3; D not certain. Germline loops: CDR1 SGHRS, CDR2 YFSETQ. This CDR3 comprises 14 residues. The V gene lost 1 base and the J gene lost 3 bases, with 8 bases spanning the gap.

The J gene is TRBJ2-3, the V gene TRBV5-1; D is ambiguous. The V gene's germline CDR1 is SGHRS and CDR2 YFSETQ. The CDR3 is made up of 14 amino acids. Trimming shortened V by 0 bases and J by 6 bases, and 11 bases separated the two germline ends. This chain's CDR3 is CASSLAESADTQYF. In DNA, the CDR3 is TGCGCCAGCAGCTTGGCTGAGTCCGCTGATACGCAGTATTTT.

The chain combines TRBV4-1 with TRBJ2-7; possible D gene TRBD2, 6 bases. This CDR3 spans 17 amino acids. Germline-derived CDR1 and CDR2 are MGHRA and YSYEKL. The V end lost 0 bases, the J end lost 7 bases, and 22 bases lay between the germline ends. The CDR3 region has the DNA TGCGCCAGCAGCCAAGATCTCGGGAGCCATATCTCGGGGGAGCAGTACTTC. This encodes CASSQDLGSHISGEQYF.

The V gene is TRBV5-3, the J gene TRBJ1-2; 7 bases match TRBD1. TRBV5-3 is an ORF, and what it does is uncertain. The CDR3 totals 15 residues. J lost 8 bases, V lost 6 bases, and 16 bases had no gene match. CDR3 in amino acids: CARKLTSTGTDGYTF. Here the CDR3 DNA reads TGTGCCAGAAAACTAACTTCGACAGGGACTGACGGCTACACCTTC.

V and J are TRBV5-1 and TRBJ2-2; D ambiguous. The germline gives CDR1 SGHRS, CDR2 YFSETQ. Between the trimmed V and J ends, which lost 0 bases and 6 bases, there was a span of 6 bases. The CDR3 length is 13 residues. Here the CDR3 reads CASSLDPAGELFF. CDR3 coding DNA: TGCGCCAGCAGCTTGGATCCGGCCGGGGAGCTGTTTTTT.

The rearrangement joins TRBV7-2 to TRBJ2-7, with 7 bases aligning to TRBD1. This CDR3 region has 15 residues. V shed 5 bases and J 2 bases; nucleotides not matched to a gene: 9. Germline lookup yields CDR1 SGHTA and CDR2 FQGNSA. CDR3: CASSRATGAAYEQYF. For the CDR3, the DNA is TGTGCCAGCAGCCGTGCCACAGGGGCGGCCTACGAGCAGTACTTC.

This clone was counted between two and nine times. DNA for the CDR3: TGTGCCAGCAACTTTCGACCGCAAGAGACCCAGTACTTC. Translated, it gives CASNFRPQETQYF. The chain couples TRBV2 to TRBJ2-5; D call uncertain. The CDR3 is 13 amino acids. Looked up from germline, CDR1 is SNHLY and CDR2 is FYNNEI. The V and J ends lost 7 bases and 2 bases respectively, with 11 bases between them.

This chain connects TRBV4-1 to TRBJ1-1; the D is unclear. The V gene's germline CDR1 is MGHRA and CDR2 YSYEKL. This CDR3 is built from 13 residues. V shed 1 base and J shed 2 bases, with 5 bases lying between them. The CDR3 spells CASSQGSNTEAFF. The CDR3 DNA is TGCGCCAGCAGCCAAGGCAGTAACACTGAAGCTTTCTTT.

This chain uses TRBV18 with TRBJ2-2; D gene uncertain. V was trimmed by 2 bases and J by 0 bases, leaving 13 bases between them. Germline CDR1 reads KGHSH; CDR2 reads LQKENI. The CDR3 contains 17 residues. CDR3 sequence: CASSPSTQASNTGELFF. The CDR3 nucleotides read TGTGCCAGCTCACCATCGACTCAGGCCTCGAACACCGGGGAGCTGTTTTTT. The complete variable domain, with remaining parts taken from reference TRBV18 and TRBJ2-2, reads NAGVMQNPRHLVRRRGQEARLRCSPMKGHSHVYWYRQLPEEGLKFMVYLQKENIIDESGMPKERFSAEFPKEGPSILRIQQVVRGDSAAYFCASSPSTQASNTGELFFGEGSRLTVL.